The next 20 T cell receptor beta chains were all read from a single sample in a study of blood T cell repertoires in COVID-19 (dated by TCRdb to 2018 to 2021). The library was produced with the immunoSEQ multiplex PCR assay. Here the immuneACCESS table is served through TCRdb, limited to in-frame sequences with V and J called. Missing clones are a known gap in these copies; in checked studies unresolved V genes cover under half, and the rest lacks a known reason. Counted in this sample were around 99,000 clones; about 80% of them appeared once. Around 4.5% of the sample is in the top ten clones. Sequenced input: peripheral blood. The receptors shown here come from a man between 65 and 80 years old with acute or convalescent COVID-19.

The rearrangement uses TRBV6-4 and TRBJ2-7, with 9 bases lining up with TRBD1. The CDR3 has 22 residues. V lost 2 bases, J lost 3 bases, and 26 bases stayed unmatched. Germline values: CDR1 MRHNA, CDR2 SNTAGT. The chain's CDR3 is CASSDERDRAQTRPNLIYEQYF. CDR3 nucleotides: TGTGCCAGCAGTGACGAGAGGGACAGGGCGCAAACCCGTCCGAATTTAATCTACGAGCAGTACTTC.

This chain joins TRBV7-6 and TRBJ2-1, with 8 bases fitting TRBD2. Germline V lookup: CDR1 SGHVS, CDR2 FNYEAQ. This CDR3 comprises 16 residues. V dropped 6 bases and J dropped 5; count of bases not matched to a gene: 12. This CDR3 reads CASSLFGGGINNEQFF. CDR3 nucleotides: TGTGCCAGCAGTTTATTTGGCGGGGGGATCAACAATGAGCAGTTCTTC.

V and J are TRBV7-2 and TRBJ1-1, with TRBD1 matching 7 bases. CDR1 SGHTA and CDR2 FQGNSA come from the germline V gene. The CDR3 loop spans 14 amino acids. Germline trimming cut 5 bases from V and 4 bases from J; bases unmatched to any gene: 7. CDR3 in amino acids: CASSGRQGITEAFF. The CDR3, as DNA: TGTGCCAGCAGCGGTAGACAGGGAATCACTGAAGCTTTCTTT.

This chain links TRBV11-2 with TRBJ1-1; TRBD1 matches 11 bases. This CDR3 is built from 17 residues. V was clipped by 2 bases and J by 1 base; unmatched bases: 6. Per germline, CDR1 SGHAT and CDR2 FQNNGV. This CDR3 reads CASSLRRTGGRNTEAFF. The DNA for the CDR3 is TGTGCCAGCAGCTTACGGCGGACAGGGGGCCGGAACACTGAAGCTTTCTTT.

V is TRBV5-1 and J is TRBJ2-2, with a weak D call TRBD2 (5 bases). Germline V gene lookup returns CDR1 SGHRS and CDR2 YFSETQ. V was trimmed by 0 bases and J by 2 bases, leaving 8 bases between them. The CDR3 extends over 15 amino acids. The CDR3 DNA reads as TGCGCCAGCAGCTTGGCGAGGGTTAACACCGGGGAGCTGTTTTTT. It codes for CASSLARVNTGELFF.

This clone was detected only a few times. The chain uses TRBV9 and TRBJ1-2, with TRBD1 matching over 8 bases. Unmatched junction bases numbered 7, after V lost 4 bases and J lost 8 bases. Germline V gene lookup returns CDR1 SGDLS and CDR2 YYNGEE. There are 13 residues in the CDR3. The DNA for the CDR3 is TGTGCCAGCAGCACCCGACAGGGGAGGGGCTACACCTTC. Translating gives CASSTRQGRGYTF.

This rearrangement joins TRBV11-1 to TRBJ1-6; D unresolved. The CDR3 has 12 amino acids. Germline CDR1 reads SGHAT; CDR2 reads FQDESV (reference sequence). V was pared by 3 bases and J by 5 bases, with 2 bases between. CDR3 DNA: TGTGCCAGCAGCTTCGATAATTCACCCCTCCACTTT. This gives the protein CASSFDNSPLHF.

This chain joins TRBV5-5 and TRBJ2-3; TRBD1 aligns across 8 bases. Per germline, CDR1 SGHKS and CDR2 YYEKEE (reference sequence). The CDR3 length is 15 residues. V shed 5 bases and J 3 bases; nucleotides not matched to a gene: 8. CDR3 DNA: TGTGCCAGCAGAAATGGACAGGGTGGGACAGATACGCAGTATTTT. Translated: CASRNGQGGTDTQYF.

The chain uses TRBV7-2 and TRBJ1-1; D remains unclear. Germline lookup yields CDR1 SGHTA and CDR2 FQGNSA. The germline V and J ends were trimmed by 2 bases and 1 base, with 11 bases remaining between them. This CDR3 contains 15 residues. The CDR3 loop is CASSLLQPGNTEAFF. Written as DNA, the CDR3 is TGTGCCAGCAGCTTACTTCAGCCAGGGAACACTGAAGCTTTCTTT. The full variable domain, with the rest looked up from reference TRBV7-2 and TRBJ1-1, is GAGVSQSPSNKVTEKGKDVELRCDPISGHTALYWYRQSLGQGLEFLIYFQGNSAPDKSGLPSDRFSAERTGGSVSTLTIQRTQQEDSAVYLCASSLLQPGNTEAFFGQGTRLTVV.

The chain has TRBV7-9 and TRBJ1-2; D is uncertain. Germline V gene data show CDR1 as SEHNR and CDR2 as FQNEAQ (reference sequence). V was shortened by 2 bases and J by 8 bases, with 9 bases between the two germline ends. The CDR3 runs 12 residues. CDR3 loop: CASSLSGEGYTF. Written as DNA, the CDR3 is TGTGCCAGCAGCTTATCGGGTGAGGGCTACACCTTC.

The CDR3 protein is CASSQEGQGGWSYNEQFF. The CDR3 DNA follows: TGCGCCAGCAGCCAAGAGGGACAGGGAGGGTGGTCCTACAATGAGCAGTTCTTC. The chain employs TRBV4-1 and TRBJ2-1; 9 positions match TRBD1. Trimming removed 0 bases from V and 1 base from J; junction bases left unmatched: 7. Germline CDR1 and CDR2: MGHRA and YSYEKL. The CDR3 is made up of 18 amino acids.

The chain is built from TRBV5-4 and TRBJ2-1; 9 positions match TRBD2. J was trimmed by 6 bases and V by 3 bases; bases with no gene match: 10. The CDR3 contains 16 residues. From germline, CDR1 is SGHNT and CDR2 YYREEE (reference sequence). The CDR3 DNA reads as TGTGCCAGCAGCTCCCCAGCGGGGGGAAAACCCAATGAGCAGTTCTTC. It translates to CASSSPAGGKPNEQFF.

This clone came up a few times. The gene calls are TRBV9 and TRBJ1-1; the D is unclear. The CDR3 has 14 amino acids. Germline CDR1 and CDR2: SGDLS and YYNGEE. V gave up 4 bases and J gave up 4 bases, with 14 bases separating them. CDR3 sequence: CASSQAYRGTEAFF. CDR3 nucleotide sequence: TGTGCCAGCAGCCAGGCCTACCGGGGCACTGAAGCTTTCTTT.

This sequence joins TRBV12-5 and TRBJ1-5, with 11 bases aligning to TRBD1. CDR3 length: 15 residues. V lost 6 bases and J lost 5; bases outside the gene matches: 6. Germline-derived CDR1 and CDR2 are LGHNT and FRNRAP. The CDR3 is CASGPGTGGDQPQHF. CDR3 nucleotides: TGTGCTAGTGGCCCTGGGACAGGGGGGGATCAGCCCCAGCATTTT.

The chain combines TRBV7-6 with TRBJ1-3; maybe TRBD1 (5 bases). The CDR3 length is 16 residues. CDR1 is SGHVS and CDR2 is FNYEAQ in the germline V gene. Trimming cost V 3 bases and J 0 bases, with 12 bases left between them. CDR3 nucleotide sequence: TGTGCCAGCAGCTTCTCGACAGTCCACTCTGGAAACACCATATATTTT. Encoded protein: CASSFSTVHSGNTIYF.

This rearrangement joins TRBV14 to TRBJ1-1; D gene unclear. Germline CDR1 SGHDN, CDR2 FVKESK. Trimming pared 5 bases from V and 2 bases from J, leaving 3 bases between. CDR3 length: 11 amino acids. CDR3 loop: CASSLNTEAFF. The CDR3, as DNA: TGTGCCAGCAGCTTAAACACTGAAGCTTTCTTT.

The genes are TRBV27 and TRBJ2-3; TRBD2 aligns across 13 bases. The germline V gene has CDR1 MNHEY and CDR2 SMNVEV (reference sequence). The CDR3 loop spans 15 amino acids. The V segment lost 6 bases and the J segment 4 bases; nucleotides outside the gene matches: 4. In DNA, the CDR3 is TGTGCCAGCAGCCTACTAGCGGGGGGGTCAGATACGCAGTATTTT. Translating it yields CASSLLAGGSDTQYF.

The J gene is TRBJ1-5, the V gene TRBV5-1; D unresolved. CDR1 and CDR2 from the germline V gene are SGHRS and YFSETQ. The CDR3 is 15 amino acids. V dropped 4 bases and J dropped 5 bases, with 16 bases sitting between them. As DNA, the CDR3 is TGCGCCAGCAGCATTGACGGAATGGGAGATCAGCCCCAGCATTTT. This sequence encodes CASSIDGMGDQPQHF.

The gene calls are TRBV6-5 and TRBJ2-1; possible D gene TRBD2, 6 bases. The ends were cut back, 6 bases at V and 0 bases at J, with 12 bases in the middle. The CDR3 spans 15 residues. Germline values: CDR1 MNHEY, CDR2 SVGAGI. The CDR3 DNA follows: TGTGCCAGCAGCCGGGAGCCGAGCTCCTACAATGAGCAGTTCTTC. Its protein product is CASSREPSSYNEQFF.

This chain uses TRBV3-1 (or the pseudogene TRBV3-2) with TRBJ1-1; TRBD1 is a possible D gene (5 bases). This CDR3 is 14 amino acids long. V lost 4 bases, J lost 5 bases, and 14 bases lay in between. Per the germline V gene, CDR1 is LGHDT and CDR2 is YNNKEL (reference sequence). The CDR3 region has the DNA TGTGCCAGCAGCCCCTCAGGGCCGTGTACTGAAGCTTTCTTT. Protein: CASSPSGPCTEAFF.